These 16 T cell receptor beta chains came from one sample sequenced in a study of T cell responses to AZD1222 COVID-19 vaccine. Profiling relied on immunoSEQ multiplex PCR, and the TCRdb table lists in-frame clones only, not all of them. The table includes around 200,000 clones, just over 90% detected once. Source: peripheral blood, taken on day 0 of AZD1222 vaccination. The receptors stem from an adult in good health.

This clone came up a few times. The chain is built from TRBV5-4 and TRBJ1-1; D gene uncertain. Trimming removed 1 base at V and 7 bases at J, with 11 bases between. The CDR3 runs 13 residues. Germline V gene sequence: CDR1 SGHNT, CDR2 YYREEE (reference sequence). The CDR3 bases are TGTGCCAGCAGCTTGTGGGTATGGCTTGAAGCTTTCTTT. Translation: CASSLWVWLEAFF.

The count of this clone is one. This chain links TRBV6-2 or TRBV6-3 with TRBJ1-1, with 7 bases aligning to TRBD1. CDR1 MNHEY and CDR2 SVGEGT come from the germline V gene. The CDR3 contains 18 residues. Trimming cost V 4 bases and J 9 bases; bases outside gene matches: 23. The CDR3 DNA reads as TGTGCCAGCAGTTGGATACCGGGACAGCTCTCCGTAGACCTACAAGCTTTCTTT. Its protein is CASSWIPGQLSVDLQAFF.

V and J are TRBV7-3 and TRBJ1-1; maybe TRBD1 (6 bases). Deletions cut 2 bases from V and 0 bases from J, with 28 bases between. The germline gives CDR1 SGHTA, CDR2 FQGTGA. The CDR3 extends over 21 amino acids. The CDR3: CASSLWVPRTIRGDMNTEAFF. CDR3 in DNA: TGTGCCAGCAGCTTATGGGTCCCACGCACGATCAGGGGAGACATGAACACTGAAGCTTTCTTT.

V is TRBV28 and J is TRBJ2-5; the match to TRBD2 covers 7 bases. The germline CDR1 and CDR2 sequences are MDHEN and SYDVKM. The CDR3 loop spans 12 amino acids. Trimming cost V 10 bases and J 4 bases; bases outside gene matches: 6. The CDR3 reads CAIGAGPETQYF. CDR3 bases: TGTGCCATCGGAGCGGGACCAGAGACCCAGTACTTC.

This clone was detected once. The V and J genes are TRBV9 and TRBJ2-5; no definite D call. The CDR3 consists of 15 residues. The germline V and J ends were trimmed by 2 bases and 2 bases, with 13 bases remaining between them. CDR1 is SGDLS, CDR2 YYNGEE, per germline. Here the CDR3 reads CASSVSTGWQETQYF. The CDR3 DNA reads TGTGCCAGCAGCGTGTCAACTGGGTGGCAAGAGACCCAGTACTTC.

The genes are TRBV12-3 or TRBV12-4 and TRBJ2-5, with D perhaps being TRBD1 or TRBD2 (5 bases each). Trimming pared 7 bases from V and 6 bases from J, leaving 15 bases between. This CDR3 has 13 amino acids. CDR3 amino acids: CASNPLGGKTQYF. DNA of the CDR3: TGTGCCAGCAACCCCCTTGGGGGAAAGACCCAGTACTTC.

This rearrangement joins TRBV29-1 to TRBJ2-7; D is unclear. The germline V gene encodes CDR1 SQVTM and CDR2 ANQGSEA. The CDR3 is made up of 11 amino acids. V gave up 7 bases and J gave up 2 bases, with 9 bases separating them. The CDR3 nucleotides are TGCAGCGGGGGAAGCCCCTACGAGCAGTACTTC. It is translated as CSGGSPYEQYF.

V gene TRBV27 combines with J gene TRBJ2-1; D is unresolved. CDR3 size: 15 residues. Germline values: CDR1 MNHEY, CDR2 SMNVEV (reference sequence). The V end was cut by 3 bases, the J end by 1 base, with 10 bases between. This CDR3 reads CASSFGDGSYNEQFF. The CDR3 nucleotides are TGTGCCAGCAGTTTTGGTGACGGTTCCTACAATGAGCAGTTCTTC.

The chain uses TRBV5-1 and TRBJ2-1; the D gene is possibly TRBD1 (5 bases). The CDR3 extends over 13 amino acids. In germline, CDR1 is SGHRS, CDR2 YFSETQ. V was trimmed by 0 bases and J by 4 bases, leaving 5 bases between them. For the CDR3, the DNA is TGCGCCAGCAGCTTGGGACAGTACAATGAGCAGTTCTTC. Protein: CASSLGQYNEQFF.

V is TRBV28 and J is TRBJ2-1, with TRBD2 matching over 9 bases. The CDR3 loop spans 20 amino acids. V was pared by 5 bases and J by 3 bases, with 20 bases of the junction left unmatched. Germline CDR1 MDHEN, CDR2 SYDVKM. In nucleotides, the CDR3 is TGTGCCAGCAGTCCGATTTGGGTAGCGGGAGCCCAATCTATCTACAATGAGCAGTTCTTC. This encodes CASSPIWVAGAQSIYNEQFF.

The rearrangement uses TRBV9 and TRBJ1-2, with 8 bases that match TRBD1. This CDR3 has 16 residues. With V trimmed by 3 bases and J by 8 bases, 15 bases remained unmatched. CDR1 and CDR2 from the germline V gene are SGDLS and YYNGEE. The CDR3 region has the DNA TGTGCCAGCAGCGCACCTCCGGGCAGGGGGCTAGTGGGCTACACCTTC. This codes for CASSAPPGRGLVGYTF.

The chain has TRBV5-6 and TRBJ1-5, with D perhaps TRBD1 (5 bases). V lost 4 bases and J lost 4, with 15 bases in between. CDR1 is SGHDT and CDR2 is YYEEEE in the germline V gene. The CDR3 spans 15 residues. The CDR3 DNA reads TGTGCCAGCAGCCAGGGCGGCCGATCAAATCAGCCCCAGCATTTT. This codes for CASSQGGRSNQPQHF.

This sequence joins TRBV6-5 and TRBJ1-2, with 7 bases fitting TRBD1. This CDR3 comprises 13 residues. Trimming at V came to 7 bases and at J to 4 bases, leaving 6 bases not matched to a gene. Germline lookup yields CDR1 MNHEY and CDR2 SVGAGI. For the CDR3, the DNA is TGTGCCAGCACCCCAGGGGGGATCTATGGCTACACCTTC. Translating gives CASTPGGIYGYTF.

The rearrangement uses TRBV5-1 and TRBJ2-3; D is possibly TRBD2 (7 bases). Trimming removed 4 bases from V and 1 base from J, with 19 bases in between. The CDR3 is 17 residues long. Germline assignment: CDR1 SGHRS and CDR2 YFSETQ. The CDR3 sequence: CASSRGASGIGTDTQYF. The DNA for the CDR3 is TGCGCCAGCAGCCGGGGGGCAAGCGGGATCGGCACAGATACGCAGTATTTT. Based on the CDR3 plus reference TRBV5-1 and TRBJ2-3, the full variable domain is KAGVTQTPRYLIKTRGQQVTLSCSPISGHRSVSWYQQTPGQGLQFLFEYFSETQRNKGNFPGRFSGRQFSNSRSEMNVSTLELGDSALYLCASSRGASGIGTDTQYFGPGTRLTVL.

For this clone: At the DNA level, this CDR3 is encoded by other sequences in the same sample as well. This rearrangement joins TRBV7-9 to TRBJ1-1, with TRBD1 as a possible D gene (5 bases). Per the germline V gene, CDR1 is SEHNR and CDR2 is FQNEAQ (reference sequence). V lost 2 bases to trimming and J lost 5 bases, with 9 bases between them. The CDR3 sequence is 13 residues long. The CDR3 sequence is CASSLSGNTEAFF. The CDR3 coding sequence is TGTGCCAGCAGCTTATCAGGGAATACTGAAGCTTTCTTT.

The V gene is TRBV25-1, the J gene TRBJ1-4, with D possibly TRBD1 on 6 matching bases. Trimming took 1 base from V and 7 from J, leaving 16 bases between them. Germline V gene lookup returns CDR1 MGHDK and CDR2 SYGVNS. The CDR3 extends over 16 amino acids. The CDR3 loop reads CASSESSGVLGEKLFF. CDR3 nucleotide sequence: TGTGCCAGCAGTGAATCTTCAGGGGTGCTTGGTGAAAAACTGTTTTTT.